This T cell receptor beta chain was sequenced during a study of blood T cell repertoires in COVID-19 (TCRdb year 2020). In terms of the full investigation: Samples from collaborators originated in the United States, Italy and Spain and spanned both the acute and convalescent phases of COVID-19. Samples were obtained from the ongoing ImmuneRACE study (first 160 participants) and from over 1,000 subjects provided by 6 global collaborators. Nearly every sample came with metadata listing a de-identified subject ID, COVID-19 status, age in years and sex. The prospective study material was composed of cDNA or gDNA derived from T cells, B-cell-depleted T cells, or PBMCs. The repertoires were released in a freely available public database intended as a resource for research on the immune response to SARS-CoV-2. HLA class I and class II types, where available, came from metadata supplied by the sample provider rather than from assay-based typing. Subjects who had been exposed to COVID-19, were actively infected with it, or had recovered from it provided the deeply sampled blood TCRbeta repertoires that made up the dataset. General conclusions and limits of the study: The quantity of clinical and demographic metadata differed by source and by participant and was supplied without curation.

This clone is a singleton in its sample. Its binding antigen is unknown. Base qualities were left out, and no much larger clone turns up one base away. Trimming at the junction amounts to 6 bases on V and 5 bases on J, and the germline ends lie 19 bases apart. CDR1 and CDR2 were assigned from the germline V gene as MNHEY and SVGAGI. The CDR3 sequence holds 15 residues, the cysteine and phenylalanine included. The sequence is cut down to CDR3 DNA, 45 bases in frame from base 1. TCRbeta CDR3 regions were amplified from genomic DNA by means of the immunoSEQ Assay, a bias-controlled multiplex PCR. From the authors' description of their analysis: The number of nucleated cells in each sample was estimated by amplification of reference gene primers within the assay. To quantify the absolute abundance of each unique TCRbeta CDR3 rearrangement, sequence reads were collapsed and filtered. For each sample, productive Simpson clonality was calculated as the square root of Simpson's diversity index over productive rearrangements. TCRdb retrieved this table from immuneACCESS and kept in-frame rearrangements only. Not all clones are present; in checked studies, unresolved V genes account for under half, and no reason is known for the remainder. That table furnishes V, J and clone size, whereas the DNA furnished D and trimming. In this sample the table shows more than 150,000 clones, around 78% of which occur a single time. The top ten clonotypes cover roughly 2.8% of the sample.

Each collaborating institution followed its own protocols to collect whole blood in K2EDTA tubes. For TCRbeta analysis, collaborators shipped samples as frozen whole blood, isolated PBMCs, or DNA extracted from either of those sample types. Sequenced sample: peripheral blood. This chain is built from TRBV6-5 and TRBJ2-5, and perhaps TRBD2 as D gene, on 7 matching bases. This TCR was sampled from a woman of 80 years or more with active or convalescent COVID-19. The DNA sequence is TGTGCCAGCAGGGACCTTGGGCGGGGGCACGAGACCCAGTACTTC. This yields the protein CASRDLGRGHETQYF.